Described below is a single TCR beta chain sequence and its context. This sample was taken from a study of T cells after yellow fever vaccination. On the study more broadly: Preparation of fractions with low cell numbers was performed using SMART-Seq v4 Ultra Low Input.

The V segment lost 4 bases and the J segment 0 bases; nucleotides outside the gene matches: 9. From germline, CDR1 is SGHRS and CDR2 YFSETQ. There are 19 residues in the CDR3. Each CDR3 protein is one row after TCRdb ran MiXCR on the 5' RACE reads. In the table there are approximately 85,000 distinct CDR3 sequences, roughly 14% of which are singletons. The receptor's source is a man younger than 35 who received the YFV17D yellow fever vaccine. This chain uses TRBV5-1 with TRBJ2-1; 14 bases match TRBD2. This specimen consisted of CD8+ T cells not binding an NS4B(214-222) dextramer, sorted from PBMCs, obtained roughly 20 days after the first yellow fever vaccination. The CDR3 loop reads CASSLGLAGAKSSYNEQFF. CDR3 bases: TGCGCCAGCAGCCTGGGACTAGCGGGGGCCAAAAGCTCCTACAATGAGCAGTTCTTC.